This T cell receptor beta chain originates from a study of identifying expanded T cells in peripheral blood. Concerning this clone itself: Its target is unknown.

TCRdb's table, derived via immunoSEQ multiplex PCR, lists solely in-frame clones and lacks some. There are under 100,000 clones in the sample; roughly 89% occur only once, and around 7% lies in the top ten. Notes on the study in general: Across healthy donors, higher total template counts meant significantly greater roughly 2-week count variance.

CDR1 and CDR2 from the germline V gene are SGHDT and YYEEEE. The CDR3 is 15 residues long. V lost 3 bases and J lost 6, with 18 bases in between. The source material was blood. The V gene is TRBV5-6, the J gene TRBJ1-1; TRBD1 is a possible D gene (5 bases). This sequence originates from a person between 18 and 75 years old in good health. The CDR3 spells CASSSRRGLNPEAFF. CDR3 DNA: TGTGCCAGCAGCTCGAGACGGGGGTTGAATCCTGAAGCTTTCTTT.